This paragraph reports one TCR beta chain. Clones were sequenced by immunoSEQ multiplex PCR, and TCRdb holds only the in-frame ones, with some missing. The sample carries 200,000 to 250,000 clones, roughly 90% recorded once. This record belongs to a study of blood T cell repertoires in COVID-19. Whole-study context: Acute-phase and convalescent COVID-19 samples originated in the United States, Italy and Spain. In each case, the material was cDNA or gDNA derived from T cells, B-cell-depleted T cells, or PBMCs.

The sequenced sample consisted of peripheral blood. This clonotype was obtained from a man between 65 and 79 years old with acute or convalescent COVID-19.

CDR3 sequence (DNA): TGTGCCAGCAGCTCAAACGACAGGGACACTGAAGCTTTCTTT. It codes for CASSSNDRDTEAFF. The rearrangement links TRBV7-9 to TRBJ1-1, with 7 bases identical to TRBD1. Trimming cost V 4 bases and J 3 bases; bases outside gene matches: 5. Germline-derived CDR1 and CDR2 are SEHNR and FQNEAQ (reference sequence). There are 14 residues in the CDR3.